Shown below are 14 T cell receptor beta chains from a single sample sequenced in a study of shared clonotypes between healthy human individuals. Repertoires were generated with immunoSEQ multiplex PCR, while TCRdb's copy carries only in-frame clones and drops some. The profile covers about half a million clones, with approximately 79% appearing a single time and approximately 12% taken by the ten largest. The sequencing sample was made of PBMCs. These receptors were collected from a woman in her thirties or forties in good health. Some clones in this sample may be carry-over from other donors' samples.

A remark on this clone: A much larger clone differs from this one at a single base, so this may be a read error. The sample has other DNA sequences that encode this CDR3 too. J is TRBJ2-5 and V is TRBV5-4, with 12 nucleotides matching TRBD2. This CDR3 has 18 amino acids. Germline assignment: CDR1 SGHNT and CDR2 YYREEE (reference sequence). The V segment lost 4 bases and the J segment 2 bases; nucleotides outside the gene matches: 12. The CDR3 loop reads CASSRGTSGPQSQETQYF. The CDR3 DNA reads as TGTGCCAGCAGCAGGGGGACTAGCGGGCCTCAAAGTCAAGAGACCCAGTACTTC.

This chain connects TRBV27 to TRBJ1-5, with D perhaps TRBD1 (6 bases). The CDR3 has 13 amino acids. The germline V gene encodes CDR1 MNHEY and CDR2 SMNVEV (reference sequence). Between the trimmed V and J ends, which lost 3 bases and 7 bases, there was a span of 10 bases. The CDR3 sequence is CASSFRGNQPQHF. For the CDR3, the DNA is TGTGCCAGCAGTTTTAGGGGGAACCAGCCCCAGCATTTT.

The chain is built from TRBV14 and TRBJ1-6; 8 nucleotides line up with TRBD1. This CDR3 contains 14 residues. Trimming cost V 3 bases and J 8 bases; bases outside gene matches: 3. Germline CDR1 SGHDN, CDR2 FVKESK. DNA of the CDR3: TGTGCCAGCAGCCATTGGGGACAGGATTCACCCCTCCACTTT. It encodes CASSHWGQDSPLHF.

This clone was found once. The V and J genes are TRBV5-1 and TRBJ2-5; the D call may be TRBD1 or TRBD2 (6 bases each). V gave up 4 bases and J gave up 0 bases, with 10 bases separating them. Germline V gives CDR1 SGHRS, CDR2 YFSETQ. CDR3 length: 14 residues. The DNA of the CDR3 is TGCGCCAGCAGCGAAGGGGGGTACCAAGAGACCCAGTACTTC. Amino acids: CASSEGGYQETQYF.

This chain uses TRBV18 with TRBJ2-1; D possibly uses TRBD1 or TRBD2 (5 bases each). This CDR3 region has 15 residues. Trimming removed 3 bases at V and 1 base at J, with 10 bases between. The germline V gene has CDR1 KGHSH and CDR2 LQKENI. The CDR3 DNA sequence: TGTGCCAGCTCACCGGAGAGGGGTTCCTACAATGAGCAGTTCTTC. Amino acids: CASSPERGSYNEQFF.

This chain uses TRBV5-1 with TRBJ2-1; D is unclear. This CDR3 spans 15 amino acids. The V gene's germline CDR1 is SGHRS and CDR2 YFSETQ. V lost 0 bases to trimming and J lost 4 bases, with 11 bases between them. The CDR3 protein is CASSLEGNAYNEQFF. Here the CDR3 DNA reads TGCGCCAGCAGCTTGGAAGGAAATGCTTACAATGAGCAGTTCTTC.

The chain joins TRBV28 to TRBJ1-5; TRBD1 aligns across 10 bases. The CDR3 extends over 15 amino acids. Germline-derived CDR1 and CDR2 are MDHEN and SYDVKM. V lost 10 bases and J lost 6; bases outside the gene matches: 12. Here the CDR3 reads CATTRDRGGGQPQHF. The DNA of the CDR3 is TGTGCCACCACCAGGGACAGGGGCGGAGGTCAGCCCCAGCATTTT.

This sequence joins TRBV10-3 and TRBJ2-7; 7 bases fit TRBD1. Germline CDR1 and CDR2: ENHRY and SYGVKD. Trimming took 8 bases from V and 1 from J; bases not matched to a gene: 2. The CDR3 extends over 12 amino acids. The CDR3 DNA is TGTGCCATCCGGGACAGATCCTACGAGCAGTACTTC. Its translation: CAIRDRSYEQYF.

DNA for the CDR3: TGTGCCTGGAGCAGGGGGTTTGGAAACACCATATATTTT. Translated: CAWSRGFGNTIYF. This chain uses TRBV30 with TRBJ1-3, with TRBD1 matching 7 bases. V lost 3 bases and J lost 3; bases outside the gene matches: 2. Germline CDR1 and CDR2: GTSNPN and SVGIG (reference sequence). This CDR3 is 13 amino acids long.

The V gene is TRBV2, the J gene TRBJ2-3; D may be TRBD2 (5 bases). CDR1 is SNHLY, CDR2 FYNNEI, per germline. The CDR3 consists of 12 residues. The V gene lost 9 bases and the J gene lost 2 bases, with 9 bases spanning the gap. CDR3 in DNA: TGTGCCAGTCGACTATACACAGATACGCAGTATTTT. Translating it yields CASRLYTDTQYF.

The chain links TRBV30 to TRBJ1-3; D gene unclear. The V end was cut by 2 bases, the J end by 0 bases, with 5 bases between. CDR1 and CDR2 (germline): GTSNPN, SVGIG (reference sequence). The CDR3 contains 13 residues. The CDR3 DNA sequence: TGTGCCTGGAGTATGAGCTCTGGAAACACCATATATTTT. Translation: CAWSMSSGNTIYF. Combining the CDR3 with reference TRBV30 and TRBJ1-3 gives the whole variable domain SQTIHQWPATLVQPVGSPLSLECTVEGTSNPNLYWYRQAAGRGLQLLFYSVGIGQISSEVPQNLSASRPQDRQFILSSKKLLLSDSGFYLCAWSMSSGNTIYFGEGSWLTVV.

V gene TRBV19 combines with J gene TRBJ1-2; a weak D match, TRBD1 (6 bases). The length of the CDR3 is 15 residues. V dropped 7 bases and J dropped 4 bases, with 19 bases sitting between them. Germline lookup yields CDR1 LNHDA and CDR2 SQIVND (reference sequence). CDR3 DNA sequence: TGTGCCAGTACGAAAGGACAGCGGGGGGGCTATGGCTACACCTTC. It codes for CASTKGQRGGYGYTF.

This clone appeared a few times. The rearrangement joins TRBV7-9 to TRBJ2-1; 7 nucleotides match TRBD2. V lost 4 bases and J lost 4; bases outside the gene matches: 7. The CDR3 contains 15 residues. The V gene's germline CDR1 is SEHNR and CDR2 FQNEAQ (reference sequence). The chain's CDR3 is CASSSSGNNYNEQFF. In DNA, the CDR3 is TGTGCCAGCAGCTCAAGCGGGAACAATTACAATGAGCAGTTCTTC. The full variable domain, in which reference TRBV7-9 and TRBJ2-1 provide the parts outside the CDR3, is DTGVSQNPRHKITKRGQNVTFRCDPISEHNRLYWYRQTLGQGPEFLTYFQNEAQLEKSRLLSDRFSAERPKGSFSTLEIQRTEQGDSAMYLCASSSSGNNYNEQFFGPGTRLTVL.

Written as DNA, the CDR3 is TGTGCCAGCAGTAAGGGACAGGGGTATAATGAAAAACTGTTTTTT. Residues: CASSKGQGYNEKLFF. The chain uses TRBV25-1 and TRBJ1-4, with TRBD1 identical over 10 bases. Germline CDR1 MGHDK, CDR2 SYGVNS. The junction had 4 bases not matched to a gene; V was cut back by 5 bases and J by 4 bases. CDR3 length: 15 residues.